This T cell receptor beta chain is from a study of siplizumab effects on memory and regulatory T cells (dated by TCRdb to 2018 to 2020). About the full investigation: The effect of the anti-CD2 antibody siplizumab on alloreactive T-cell subsets was examined in allogeneic mixed lymphocyte reactions constructed from human PBMCs. Study-wide conclusions, independent of this receptor: Siplizumab significantly reduced the cumulative frequency of alloreactive sequences traceable to unstimulated CD4+ memory T cells. Unstimulated naive T cells appeared more diverse than memory T cells, and naive cells seemed to contribute substantially to the alloresponse. Because sequences below about 10^-5 frequency were poorly captured, only a minor fraction of alloreactive clones could be mapped to unstimulated subsets. Among mappable alloreactive CD4+ clones, the Treg-derived fraction averaged around 70% with siplizumab versus 25% to 30% in control reactions. Roughly 75-97% of proliferating CD4+ or CD8+ clones could not be assigned a naive or memory phenotype. No functional confirmation was obtained for the suppressive function of proliferating Tregs from siplizumab cultures.

From the germline V gene, CDR1 is MGHRA and CDR2 is YSYEKL. Reading from cysteine to phenylalanine, the CDR3 counts 13 amino acids. Only CDR3 DNA remains: 39 bases, in frame from the first base. The junction carries 7 bases between V and J, which are trimmed by 5 bases and 2 bases respectively. TCRbeta CDR3 sequencing was performed on sorted unstimulated T cells and on proliferating T cells recovered from mixed lymphocyte reactions. Fresh whole blood from about 11 HLA-typed healthy donors was used as the source from which PBMCs were isolated. For this clone: Its antigen is not yet known. It has no much larger one-base neighbor in the sample; base qualities were not kept. In the same sample, other DNA sequences code for this CDR3.

Library creation used the immunoSEQ multiplex PCR assay. Some 100,000 TCR templates per sample were assayed by the deep sequencing platform. Genomic DNA extracted from sorted T cells was the material used for TCRbeta CDR3 sequencing. Per the original workflow: Clonal analysis of TCRbeta CDR3 data was done in the R programming language. Alloreactive CD4+ and CD8+ clones were defined by comparing unstimulated samples with post-reaction CFSE-low samples. By matching sequences to the repertoires of sorted unstimulated Treg and non-Treg cells, each alloreactive CD4+ clone was assigned a regulatory or non-regulatory origin. Sourced from immuneACCESS, this table was stored by TCRdb with only in-frame sequences that have V and J called. A share of the clones is absent; for the studies checked, an unresolved V gene accounts for under half, and the remainder has no known explanation. D and trimming were read from the DNA, whereas the V and J calls and clone size are those reported in that table. This sample comprises tens of thousands of clones, approximately 93% of them detected only once. The biggest ten clones account for around two fifths of the sample.

The rearrangement combines TRBV4-1 with TRBJ1-3; the D region possibly corresponds to TRBD1 (5 bases align). Sequenced input: CD8+ T cells sorted from blood. The source of this sequence is a human donor in good health. The CDR3 protein sequence reads: CASSTGAGNTIYF. The DNA is TGCGCCAGCAGCACGGGGGCTGGAAACACCATATATTTT.